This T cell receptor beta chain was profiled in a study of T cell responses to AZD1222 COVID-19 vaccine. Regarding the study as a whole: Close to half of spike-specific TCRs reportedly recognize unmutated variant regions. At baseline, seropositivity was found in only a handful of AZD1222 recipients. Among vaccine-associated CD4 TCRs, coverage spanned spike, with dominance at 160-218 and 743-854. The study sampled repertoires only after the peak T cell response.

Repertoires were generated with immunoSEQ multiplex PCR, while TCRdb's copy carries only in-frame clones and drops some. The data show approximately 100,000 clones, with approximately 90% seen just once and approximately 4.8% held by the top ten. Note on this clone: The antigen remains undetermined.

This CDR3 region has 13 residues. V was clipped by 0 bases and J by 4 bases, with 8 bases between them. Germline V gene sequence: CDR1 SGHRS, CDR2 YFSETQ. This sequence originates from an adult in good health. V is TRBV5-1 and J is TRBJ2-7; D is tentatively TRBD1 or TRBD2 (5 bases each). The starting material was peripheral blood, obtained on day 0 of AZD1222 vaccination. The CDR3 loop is CASSLAEGYEQYF. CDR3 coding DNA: TGCGCCAGCAGCTTGGCCGAGGGGTACGAGCAGTACTTC.